The T cell receptor beta chain described here comes from a study of T cell responses to AZD1222 COVID-19 vaccine (dated by TCRdb to the early 2020s). For context, the study as a whole: Because spike-specific TCR depth and breadth did not differ between the two schedules, AZD1222 recipients who got a second dose at roughly 4 weeks were pooled with those who got a second dose at roughly 12 weeks. Trial participants were enrolled into age subgroups of 18-55, 56-69 and 70-plus years, which contained about 160, 30 and 59 TCR-sequenced participants, respectively. A total of over 230 trial participants underwent TCR sequencing, of whom 207 received two doses of AZD1222 and some 26 received two doses of the MenACWY control vaccine.

Explained via the paper, the time point label denotes: baseline before first vaccination. Samples from vaccinated people were obtained from the UK trials COV001 and COV002, which included a single-blind randomized controlled phase 2/3 trial of AZD1222 (ChAdOx1 nCoV-19) in healthy adults. For TCRbeta chain sequencing, PBMC samples were collected from trial participants at day 0 and at day 28 after the second dose. What the study reported, not specific to this receptor: Conclusions about previously exposed vaccinees are limited because only a handful of AZD1222 recipients were SARS-CoV-2 seropositive at baseline. A significant rise in spike-specific TCR breadth and depth was observed after two AZD1222 doses relative to day 0 and relative to MenACWY recipients. Because no samples from the day 14 peak response were available, repertoires could be characterized only after the peak T cell response. Reportedly, almost half of the unique spike-specific TCRs recognized epitopes lying outside the regions that are mutated in the B.1.351 and B.1.1.7 variants. The whole spike protein was spanned by vaccine-associated CD4 TCRs, and dominant responses were seen in regions 160-218 and 743-854. Most participants were white British and females outnumbered males, and the authors suggested that clonal diversity may have been underestimated. In the small 56-69-year group, the increase in depth fell short of significance, most likely because of low power.

Germline trimming: 5 bases from V, 4 bases from J; junction bases outside gene matches: 10. From cysteine to phenylalanine, the CDR3 is 16 amino acids long. Here the CDR3 DNA is all that survives: 48 bases in frame from base 1. As encoded in the germline V gene, CDR1 is ENHRY while CDR2 is SYGVKD. For this clone: The antigen this receptor binds is unknown. No quality values exist for individual bases; no much larger clone is one base distant.

The CDR3 regions of human TCRbeta chains were subjected to immunosequencing. Turning to the authors' computational methods: Repertoire TCRs were checked for matches against a reference library of SARS-CoV-2-specific TCRs that had been generated using the MIRA antigen-specificity platform. Breadth was defined as the fraction of unique TCRs that were SARS-CoV-2-associated, and depth was defined as the fraction of total T cells that were SARS-CoV-2-associated. Using the MIRA data, each spike-specific TCR was assigned both to the spike region to which the TCR was reactive and to a CD4 or CD8 class. Log10-transformed breadth and depth values were compared by one-way ANOVA with Sidak's multiple comparisons tests. TCRdb's version of the immuneACCESS table is confined to in-frame rearrangements and falls short of the full clone set. An unresolved V gene accounts for under half of the shortfall where checked; the remainder is of unknown origin. V, J and clone size are those of that table, while D and trimming were read from the DNA. The sample table holds 120,000 or so clones, of which roughly 90% were seen once. Approximately 1.1% of the sample belongs to the ten largest clones.

Sequencing used peripheral blood, obtained on day 0 of AZD1222 vaccination. The chain was built from TRBV10-3 and TRBJ1-3; 8 bases in between match TRBD1. The TCR sequence derives from an adult in good health. The base sequence is TGTGCCATCAGTCTGGACAGGGTATCAAGAGGAAACACCATATATTTT. Its protein reads: CAISLDRVSRGNTIYF.